This T cell receptor beta chain came from a study of PD-L1 blockade in urothelial cancer. Findings and limits, study-wide: By 3 weeks, tumor-associated blood clones had expanded more in durable-benefit patients.

On this clone itself: The antigen is not known.

Sequenced by immunoSEQ multiplex PCR; TCRdb stores in-frame clones only, minus some. The sample shows roughly 130,000 clones, around 85% of them seen only once. Documented time point: pretreatment peripheral blood. Sequenced here: PBMCs, sampled around atezolizumab (anti-PD-L1) treatment. The clonotype originates from a man aged 50-60 years with urothelial cancer.

As DNA, the CDR3 is TGTGCCAGCTCACAATCTATAGCGGGAGCAGATACGCAGTATTTT. Translated, it gives CASSQSIAGADTQYF. The V and J genes are TRBV18 and TRBJ2-3; 9 bases line up with TRBD2. Germline loops: CDR1 KGHSH, CDR2 LQKENI. This CDR3 is 15 amino acids long. Losses at the gene ends were 4 bases for V and 4 bases for J; bases not matched to a gene: 6.